The 6 T cell receptor beta chains below come from one sample, sequenced in a study of blood T cell repertoires in COVID-19. Clones were read by immunoSEQ multiplex PCR, and TCRdb kept only the in-frame ones, dropping some. Among 20,000 or so clones listed, 80% to 90% were seen once. The specimen sequenced was peripheral blood. These receptors were taken from a woman in her fifties or sixties with active COVID-19.

This chain joins TRBV9 and TRBJ2-3; no reliable D call. This CDR3 has 14 amino acids. The germline V gene has CDR1 SGDLS and CDR2 YYNGEE. Trimming removed 4 bases at V and 1 base at J, with 10 bases between. The CDR3 bases are TGTGCCAGCAGCACCTCCCCGGGCACAGATACGCAGTATTTT. Encoded protein: CASSTSPGTDTQYF. Combining the CDR3 with reference TRBV9 and TRBJ2-3 gives the whole variable domain DSGVTQTPKHLITATGQRVTLRCSPRSGDLSVYWYQQSLDQGLQFLIQYYNGEERAKGNILERFSAQQFPDLHSELNLSSLELGDSALYFCASSTSPGTDTQYFGPGTRLTVL.

The chain recombines TRBV2 with TRBJ2-1; 8 nucleotides line up with TRBD2. Germline-derived CDR1 and CDR2 are SNHLY and FYNNEI. Trimming cost V 0 bases and J 9 bases; bases outside gene matches: 10. The CDR3 consists of 16 residues. DNA of the CDR3: TGTGCCAGCAGTGAAGCCCCCGGGGGGGCCGCAAGTGAGCAGTTCTTC. Its translation is CASSEAPGGAASEQFF.

J is TRBJ1-1 and V is TRBV5-1; TRBD1 is a possible D gene (5 bases). The CDR3 has 13 residues. CDR1 and CDR2 (germline): SGHRS, YFSETQ. Deletions cut 1 base from V and 6 bases from J, with 10 bases between. CDR3 residues: CASSLSGYSEAFF. CDR3 coding DNA: TGCGCCAGCAGCTTGTCAGGGTACTCTGAAGCTTTCTTT.

The genes are TRBV5-4 and TRBJ2-5, with 11 bases matching TRBD2. This CDR3 is 17 amino acids long. V shed 1 base, J shed 0 bases, and the junction held 5 bases outside the gene matches. Germline values: CDR1 SGHNT, CDR2 YYREEE (reference sequence). This CDR3 is CASSLWGLADNQETQYF. CDR3 bases: TGTGCCAGCAGCTTGTGGGGACTAGCGGATAACCAAGAGACCCAGTACTTC.

The chain uses TRBV3-1 (or the pseudogene TRBV3-2) and TRBJ2-7; D is perhaps TRBD1 (6 bases). From germline, CDR1 is LGHDT and CDR2 YNNKEL (reference sequence). Deletions cut 0 bases from V and 0 bases from J, with 12 bases between. CDR3 size: 16 residues. CDR3 protein: CASSQEGARSSYEQYF. CDR3 sequence (DNA): TGTGCCAGCAGCCAAGAGGGGGCGAGAAGCTCCTACGAGCAGTACTTC.

This sequence joins TRBV18 and TRBJ2-7, with 9 bases that match TRBD2. The germline V gene has CDR1 KGHSH and CDR2 LQKENI. There are 15 residues in the CDR3. Germline trimming cut 2 bases from V and 2 bases from J; bases unmatched to any gene: 4. The DNA for the CDR3 is TGTGCCAGCTCACCAAAGCGGGGGGCTACCTACGAGCAGTACTTC. Protein: CASSPKRGATYEQYF.